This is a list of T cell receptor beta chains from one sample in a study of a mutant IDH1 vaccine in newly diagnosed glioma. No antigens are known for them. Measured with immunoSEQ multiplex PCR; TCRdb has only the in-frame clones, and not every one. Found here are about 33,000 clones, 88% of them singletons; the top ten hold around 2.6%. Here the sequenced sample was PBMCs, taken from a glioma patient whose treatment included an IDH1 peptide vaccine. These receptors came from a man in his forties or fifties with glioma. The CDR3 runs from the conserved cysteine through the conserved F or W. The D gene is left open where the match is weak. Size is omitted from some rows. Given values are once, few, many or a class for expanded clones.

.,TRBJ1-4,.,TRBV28,CASSDRRNNEKLFF,TGTGCCAGCAGCGATCGACGGAATAATGAAAAACTGTTTTTT
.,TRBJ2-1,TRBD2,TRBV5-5,CASSLRVTSGFDEQFF,TGTGCCAGCAGCTTGAGGGTGACTAGCGGTTTCGATGAGCAGTTCTTC
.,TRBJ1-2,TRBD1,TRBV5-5,CASSLDRGNYGYTF,TGTGCCAGCAGCTTGGACAGGGGGAACTATGGCTACACCTTC
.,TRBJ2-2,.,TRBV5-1,CASSLGLRDTGELFF,TGCGCCAGCAGCTTGGGTCTCCGGGACACCGGGGAGCTGTTTTTT
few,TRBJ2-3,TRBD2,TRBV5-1,CASRAGRSDTQYF,TGCGCCAGTCGAGCGGGGAGGTCAGATACGCAGTATTTT
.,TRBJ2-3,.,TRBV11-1,CASSLHRTDTQYF,TGTGCCAGCAGCTTACACCGCACAGATACGCAGTATTTT
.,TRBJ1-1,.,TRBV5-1,CASSYAAGASNTEAFF,TGCGCCAGCAGCTACGCGGCCGGGGCATCGAACACTGAAGCTTTCTTT
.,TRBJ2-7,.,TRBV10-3,CAISDAGLPVYF,TGTGCCATCAGTGATGCCGGGCTACCGGTCTACTTC
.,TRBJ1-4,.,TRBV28,CASSGTLTGANEKLFF,TGTGCCAGCAGCGGGACTTTGACGGGGGCTAATGAAAAACTGTTTTTT
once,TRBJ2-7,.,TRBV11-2,CASSPLPVQEQYF,TGTGCCAGCAGCCCTCTCCCCGTACAAGAGCAGTACTTC
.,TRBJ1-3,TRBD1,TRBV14,CASSQERGHKGNTIYF,TGTGCCAGCAGCCAAGAGAGGGGGCATAAAGGAAACACCATATATTTT
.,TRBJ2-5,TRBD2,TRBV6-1,CASSEVAGTGAGETQYF,TGTGCCAGCAGTGAAGTAGCGGGAACGGGGGCAGGGGAGACCCAGTACTTC
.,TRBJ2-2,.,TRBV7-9,CASSRSTGELFF,TGTGCCAGCAGCCGTTCAACCGGGGAGCTGTTTTTT
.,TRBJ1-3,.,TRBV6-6,CASSRGDSSSGNTIYF,TGTGCCAGCAGTCGAGGGGACTCGAGCTCTGGAAACACCATATATTTT
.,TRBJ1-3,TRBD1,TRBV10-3,CAITPGQSFGNTIYF,TGTGCCATCACCCCGGGACAGTCGTTTGGAAACACCATATATTTT
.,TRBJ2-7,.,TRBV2,CASSEYEQYF,TGTGCCAGCAGCGAGTACGAGCAGTACTTC
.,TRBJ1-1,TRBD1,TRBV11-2,CASSLGRGRRSTEAFF,TGTGCCAGCAGCTTAGGCAGGGGGCGCCGTAGCACTGAAGCTTTCTTT
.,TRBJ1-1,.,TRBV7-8,CASSRGGEYAEAFF,TGTGCCAGCAGCCGAGGGGGGGAGTACGCTGAAGCTTTCTTT
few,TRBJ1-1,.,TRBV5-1,CASSLNHRSTEAFF,TGCGCCAGCAGTCTAAACCATCGGAGCACTGAAGCTTTCTTT
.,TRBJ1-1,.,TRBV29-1,CSVSGVTEAFF,TGCAGCGTTTCAGGGGTGACTGAAGCTTTCTTT
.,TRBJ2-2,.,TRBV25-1,CASSEVAGFFTGELFF,TGTGCCAGCAGTGAAGTGGCAGGGTTCTTCACCGGGGAGCTGTTTTTT
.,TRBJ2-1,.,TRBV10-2,CASSEPGRLADPYNEQFF,TGCGCCAGCAGTGAGCCTGGCCGATTGGCAGACCCCTACAATGAGCAGTTCTTC
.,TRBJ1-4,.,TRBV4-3,CASSQDVRIEKLFF,TGCGCCAGCAGCCAAGATGTCCGGATAGAAAAACTGTTTTTT
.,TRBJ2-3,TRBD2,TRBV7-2,CASSSSGSADTQYF,TGTGCCAGCAGCTCCAGCGGGAGCGCAGATACGCAGTATTTT
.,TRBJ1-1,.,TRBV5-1,CASTRFPGRLNTEAFF,TGCGCCAGCACCCGTTTTCCGGGACGGTTGAACACTGAAGCTTTCTTT
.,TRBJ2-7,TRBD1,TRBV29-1,CSVEDRAYEQYF,TGCAGCGTTGAGGACAGGGCTTACGAGCAGTACTTC
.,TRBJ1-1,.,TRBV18,CASSPLVNTEAFF,TGTGCCAGCTCACCACTAGTGAACACTGAAGCTTTCTTT
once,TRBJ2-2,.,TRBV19,CASSMGYPGELFF,TGTGCCAGTAGTATGGGGTATCCCGGGGAGCTGTTTTTT
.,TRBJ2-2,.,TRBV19,CASSILGERWNTGELFF,TGTGCCAGTAGTATTCTTGGGGAGAGGTGGAACACCGGGGAGCTGTTTTTT
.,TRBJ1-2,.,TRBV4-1,CASSQDEGREDGYTF,TGCGCCAGCAGCCAAGATGAGGGGAGGGAGGATGGCTACACCTTC
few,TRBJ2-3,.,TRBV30,CARERDGTVTDTQYF,TGTGCCAGGGAGAGGGATGGGACCGTAACAGATACGCAGTATTTT
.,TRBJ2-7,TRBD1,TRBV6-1,CASSVGTGGAYEQYF,TGTGCCAGCAGTGTCGGGACAGGGGGCGCCTACGAGCAGTACTTC
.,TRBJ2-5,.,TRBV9,CASSVAGSVWETQYF,TGTGCCAGCAGCGTAGCAGGGAGCGTATGGGAGACCCAGTACTTC
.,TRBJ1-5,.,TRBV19,CASSPGVQPQHF,TGTGCCAGTAGTCCCGGGGTTCAGCCCCAGCATTTT
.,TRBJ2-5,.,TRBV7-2,CASSQDRYQETQYF,TGTGCCAGCAGTCAAGACAGGTACCAAGAGACCCAGTACTTC
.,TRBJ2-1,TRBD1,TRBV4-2,CASSLDRGHYNEQFF,TGTGCCAGCAGTCTTGACAGGGGGCACTACAATGAGCAGTTCTTC
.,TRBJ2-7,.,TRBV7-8,CASSLVSPSHYEQYF,TGTGCCAGCAGCTTAGTCAGCCCGAGCCATTACGAGCAGTACTTC
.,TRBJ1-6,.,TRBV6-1,CASMEGSSYNSPLHF,TGTGCCAGCATGGAGGGAAGCTCCTATAATTCACCCCTCCACTTT
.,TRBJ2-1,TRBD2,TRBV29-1,CSVPTGLAGVGEQFF,TGCAGCGTTCCAACTGGACTAGCGGGAGTGGGTGAGCAGTTCTTC
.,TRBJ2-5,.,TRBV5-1,CASTREKTWETQYF,TGCGCCAGCACCCGAGAAAAGACGTGGGAGACCCAGTACTTC
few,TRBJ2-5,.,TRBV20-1,CSGQHQETQYF,TGCAGTGGACAGCACCAAGAGACCCAGTACTTC
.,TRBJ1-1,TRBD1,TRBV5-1,CASASAPGGDGAFF,TGCGCCAGTGCCTCGGCCCCAGGGGGCGACGGAGCTTTCTTT